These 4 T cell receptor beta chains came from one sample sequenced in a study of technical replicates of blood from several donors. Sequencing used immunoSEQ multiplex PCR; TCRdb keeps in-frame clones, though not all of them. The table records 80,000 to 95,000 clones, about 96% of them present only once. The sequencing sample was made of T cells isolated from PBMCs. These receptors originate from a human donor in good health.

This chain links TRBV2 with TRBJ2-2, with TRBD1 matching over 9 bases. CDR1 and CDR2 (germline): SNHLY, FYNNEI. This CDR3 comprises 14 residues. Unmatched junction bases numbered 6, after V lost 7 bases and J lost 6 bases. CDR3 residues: CASTGTGLPGELFF. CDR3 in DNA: TGTGCCAGCACGGGGACAGGGCTTCCCGGGGAGCTGTTTTTT.

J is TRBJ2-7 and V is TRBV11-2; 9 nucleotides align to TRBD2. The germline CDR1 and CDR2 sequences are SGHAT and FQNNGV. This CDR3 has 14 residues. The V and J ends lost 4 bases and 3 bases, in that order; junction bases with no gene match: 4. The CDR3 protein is CASSYSGSDYEQYF. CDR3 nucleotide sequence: TGTGCCAGCAGCTATAGCGGGAGCGACTACGAGCAGTACTTC.

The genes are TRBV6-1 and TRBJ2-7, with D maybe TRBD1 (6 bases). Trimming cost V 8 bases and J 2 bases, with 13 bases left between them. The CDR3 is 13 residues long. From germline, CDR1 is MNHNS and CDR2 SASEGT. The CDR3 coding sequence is TGTGCCAGCGGTCTGGGACATCCCTACGAGCAGTACTTC. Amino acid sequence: CASGLGHPYEQYF.

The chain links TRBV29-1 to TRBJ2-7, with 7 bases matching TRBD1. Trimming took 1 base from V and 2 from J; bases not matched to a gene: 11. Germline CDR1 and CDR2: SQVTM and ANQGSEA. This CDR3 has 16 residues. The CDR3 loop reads CSVEGNWDSRPYEQYF. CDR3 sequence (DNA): TGCAGCGTTGAAGGGAATTGGGACAGCAGACCCTACGAGCAGTACTTC.